Below, 16 T cell receptor beta chains from the same sample are listed, as sequenced in a study of blood T cell repertoires in COVID-19. TCRdb's copy holds only in-frame clones and misses some; the assay was immunoSEQ multiplex PCR. This sample has approximately 260,000 clones, with about 88% found just once. Sequencing was performed on peripheral blood. Source of these receptors: a woman aged 40 to 49 who had recovered from COVID-19.

CDR3 loop: CASSPQGALGEQYF. As DNA, the CDR3 is TGTGCCAGCAGTCCACAGGGGGCGCTGGGCGAGCAGTACTTC. The chain carries TRBV28 and TRBJ2-7, with 9 bases lining up with TRBD1. This CDR3 contains 14 residues. Germline V gene data show CDR1 as MDHEN and CDR2 as SYDVKM. V shed 5 bases, J shed 6 bases, and the junction held 8 bases outside the gene matches.

The gene calls are TRBV7-8 and TRBJ1-5; 7 bases map to TRBD1. Germline V lookup: CDR1 SGHVS, CDR2 FQNEAQ. V lost 2 bases, J lost 3 bases, and 4 bases stayed unmatched. The CDR3 extends over 15 amino acids. CDR3 sequence reads: CASSLSGTDNQPQHF. In DNA, the CDR3 is TGTGCCAGCAGCTTATCCGGGACAGACAATCAGCCCCAGCATTTT.

The rearrangement joins TRBV19 to TRBJ1-3; a weak D match, TRBD1 (5 bases). V shed 3 bases and J shed 3 bases, with 9 bases lying between them. Germline loops: CDR1 LNHDA, CDR2 SQIVND (reference sequence). This CDR3 comprises 14 residues. The CDR3 DNA reads TGTGCCAGTAGTATCCAGGGTGTTGGAAACACCATATATTTT. Amino acid sequence: CASSIQGVGNTIYF.

The chain combines TRBV7-9 with TRBJ2-7; the match to TRBD1 covers 11 bases. The CDR3 is 13 amino acids. CDR1 is SEHNR and CDR2 is FQNEAQ in the germline V gene (reference sequence). J lost 3 bases, V lost 8 bases, and 3 bases had no gene match. As DNA, the CDR3 is TGTGCCAGCGGGGGACAGGGGGACTACGAGCAGTACTTC. Translated: CASGGQGDYEQYF.

V gene TRBV6-6 combines with J gene TRBJ1-4, with D possibly being TRBD1 (6 bases). The CDR3 spans 14 residues. V lost 2 bases to trimming and J lost 4 bases, with 8 bases between them. Looked up from germline, CDR1 is MNHNY and CDR2 is SVGAGI (reference sequence). The CDR3 here is CASSYGQINEKLFF. The CDR3 bases are TGTGCCAGCAGTTACGGACAGATTAATGAAAAACTGTTTTTT.

The chain combines TRBV7-2 with TRBJ2-7; 10 bases fit TRBD2. This CDR3 contains 15 residues. Trimming at V came to 1 base and at J to 8 bases, leaving 8 bases not matched to a gene. Germline V CDR1 and CDR2: SGHTA, FQGNSA. CDR3 region: CASSLVLAGSPQQYF. For the CDR3, the DNA is TGTGCCAGCAGCTTAGTACTAGCGGGATCCCCCCAGCAGTACTTC.

The gene calls are TRBV5-1 and TRBJ1-6; TRBD1 matches 8 bases. Germline CDR1 SGHRS, CDR2 YFSETQ. V lost 4 bases, J lost 10 bases, and 7 bases stayed unmatched. CDR3 size: 14 residues. CDR3 in amino acids: CASSPGTGISPLHF. CDR3 DNA sequence: TGCGCCAGCAGCCCCGGGACAGGCATCTCACCCCTCCACTTT.

V usage is TRBV6-1 and J usage is TRBJ2-5; maybe TRBD2 (6 bases). V was clipped by 4 bases and J by 3 bases, with 15 bases between them. The CDR3 covers 15 residues. Germline-derived CDR1 and CDR2 are MNHNS and SASEGT. The chain's CDR3 is CASSAGERLEETQYF. The CDR3 bases are TGTGCCAGCAGTGCGGGGGAACGACTCGAAGAGACCCAGTACTTC.

The genes are TRBV11-3 and TRBJ2-3; 9 positions agree with TRBD2. Germline V gene data show CDR1 as SGHNT and CDR2 as YENEEA. V dropped 1 base and J dropped 4; count of bases not matched to a gene: 6. There are 16 residues in the CDR3. The CDR3 sequence: CASSLGVSGRSDTQYF. Written as DNA, the CDR3 is TGTGCCAGCAGCTTAGGGGTTAGCGGGAGATCAGATACGCAGTATTTT. Looking up the rest from reference TRBV11-3 and TRBJ2-3 gives the full variable domain: EAGVVQSPRYKIIEKKQPVAFWCNPISGHNTLYWYLQNLGQGPELLIRYENEEAVDDSQLPKDRFSAERLKGVDSTLKIQPAELGDSAVYLCASSLGVSGRSDTQYFGPGTRLTVL.

The rearrangement joins TRBV30 to TRBJ2-1; a weak D match, TRBD2 (6 bases). Trimming cost V 3 bases and J 4 bases, with 10 bases left between them. CDR3 length: 13 amino acids. Germline V gene data show CDR1 as GTSNPN and CDR2 as SVGIG (reference sequence). The CDR3 here is CAWSIGSYNEQFF. The CDR3 DNA reads TGTGCCTGGAGCATCGGGAGTTACAATGAGCAGTTCTTC.

This clone was detected only once. V and J are TRBV6-5 and TRBJ1-2; D is uncertain. This CDR3 spans 14 amino acids. The germline V gene has CDR1 MNHEY and CDR2 SVGAGI. V shed 7 bases and J shed 9 bases, with 21 bases lying between them. The CDR3 is CASTARGGSKSYTF. CDR3 in DNA: TGTGCCAGCACCGCCCGGGGAGGGTCAAAGAGCTACACCTTC.

This rearrangement joins TRBV11-2 to TRBJ2-3; D is uncertain. This CDR3 comprises 12 residues. V shed 4 bases and J shed 6 bases, with 8 bases lying between them. CDR1 and CDR2 from the germline V gene are SGHAT and FQNNGV. The CDR3 DNA reads TGTGCCAGCAGCTCAGCCGGGGATACGCAGTATTTT. Translated, it gives CASSSAGDTQYF.

The gene calls are TRBV27 and TRBJ2-1, with no clear D. CDR1 and CDR2 from the germline V gene are MNHEY and SMNVEV (reference sequence). The CDR3 is 17 residues long. V lost 1 base, J lost 6 bases, and 19 bases lay in between. DNA for the CDR3: TGTGCCAGCAGTTTATACCTTCAACTATCCAACCCCAATGAGCAGTTCTTC. Amino acids: CASSLYLQLSNPNEQFF.

The chain carries TRBV6-1 and TRBJ1-4, with a tentative D call TRBD1 (6 bases). V lost 3 bases and J 6 bases, leaving 14 bases between the germline ends. CDR3 size: 15 residues. CDR1 and CDR2 (germline): MNHNS, SASEGT. The CDR3, as DNA: TGTGCCAGCAGTGACCTCGGGGGGGCACATGAAAAACTGTTTTTT. This encodes CASSDLGGAHEKLFF.

The chain employs TRBV9 and TRBJ2-2; 8 positions agree with TRBD1. Germline V gives CDR1 SGDLS, CDR2 YYNGEE. The V segment lost 3 bases and the J segment 4 bases; nucleotides outside the gene matches: 8. This CDR3 is 16 amino acids long. The CDR3 reads CASSEGPGQVTGELFF. CDR3 sequence (DNA): TGTGCCAGCAGCGAAGGACCGGGACAGGTCACCGGGGAGCTGTTTTTT.

This clone was seen only a few times. V is TRBV2 and J is TRBJ1-2; 7 nucleotides agree with TRBD1. From germline, CDR1 is SNHLY and CDR2 FYNNEI. The trim removed 6 bases at V and 0 bases at J, leaving 7 bases unmatched. The CDR3 is 15 residues long. The CDR3 sequence is CASRRDSFSNYGYTF. CDR3 DNA: TGTGCCAGCAGGAGGGACAGCTTTTCTAACTATGGCTACACCTTC.